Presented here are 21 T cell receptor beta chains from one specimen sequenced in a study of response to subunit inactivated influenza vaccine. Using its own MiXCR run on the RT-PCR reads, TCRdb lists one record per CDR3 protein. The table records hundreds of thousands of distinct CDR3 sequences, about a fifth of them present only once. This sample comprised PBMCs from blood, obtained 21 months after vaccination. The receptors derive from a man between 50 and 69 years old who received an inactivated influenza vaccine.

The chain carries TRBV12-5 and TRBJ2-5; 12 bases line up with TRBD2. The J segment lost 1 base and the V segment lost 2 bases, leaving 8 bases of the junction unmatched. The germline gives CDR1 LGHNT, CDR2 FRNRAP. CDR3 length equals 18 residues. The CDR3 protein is CASGLYRTSGVSQETQYF. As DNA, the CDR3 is TGTGCTAGTGGTTTGTACCGGACTAGCGGGGTCTCCCAAGAGACCCAGTACTTC.

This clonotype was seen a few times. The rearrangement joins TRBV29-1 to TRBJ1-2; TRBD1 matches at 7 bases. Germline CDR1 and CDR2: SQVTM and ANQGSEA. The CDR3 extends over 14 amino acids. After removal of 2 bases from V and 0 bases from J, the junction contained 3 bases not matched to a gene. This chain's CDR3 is CSVEPTGSNYGYTF. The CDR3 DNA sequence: TGCAGCGTTGAACCGACAGGGTCTAACTATGGCTACACCTTC.

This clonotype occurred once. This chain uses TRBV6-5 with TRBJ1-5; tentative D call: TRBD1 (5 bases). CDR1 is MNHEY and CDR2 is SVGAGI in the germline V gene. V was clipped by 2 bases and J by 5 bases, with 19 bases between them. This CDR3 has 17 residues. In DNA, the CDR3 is TGTGCCAGCAGTTACGGGGCAGGGAGGTTATTAGATCAGCCCCAGCATTTT. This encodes CASSYGAGRLLDQPQHF.

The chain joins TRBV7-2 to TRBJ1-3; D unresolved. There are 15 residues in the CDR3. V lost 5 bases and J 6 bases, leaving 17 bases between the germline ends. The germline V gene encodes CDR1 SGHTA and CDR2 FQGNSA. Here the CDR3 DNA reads TGTGCCAGCAGCCTTGAGGGCCGCTCCGAAAACACCATATATTTT. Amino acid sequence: CASSLEGRSENTIYF.

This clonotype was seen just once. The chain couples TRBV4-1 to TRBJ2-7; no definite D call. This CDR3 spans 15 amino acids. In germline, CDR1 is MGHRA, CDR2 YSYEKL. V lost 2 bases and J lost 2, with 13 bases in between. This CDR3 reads CASSQTGQTTYEQYF. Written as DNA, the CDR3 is TGCGCCAGCAGCCAAACTGGCCAGACAACCTACGAGCAGTACTTC.

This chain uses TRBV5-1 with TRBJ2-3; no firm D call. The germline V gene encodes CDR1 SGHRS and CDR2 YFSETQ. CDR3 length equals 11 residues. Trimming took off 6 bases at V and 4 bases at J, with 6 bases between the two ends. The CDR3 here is CASNLADTQYF. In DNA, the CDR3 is TGCGCCAGCAACCTAGCAGATACGCAGTATTTT. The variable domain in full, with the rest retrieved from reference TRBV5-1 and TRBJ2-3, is KAGVTQTPRYLIKTRGQQVTLSCSPISGHRSVSWYQQTPGQGLQFLFEYFSETQRNKGNFPGRFSGRQFSNSRSEMNVSTLELGDSALYLCASNLADTQYFGPGTRLTVL.

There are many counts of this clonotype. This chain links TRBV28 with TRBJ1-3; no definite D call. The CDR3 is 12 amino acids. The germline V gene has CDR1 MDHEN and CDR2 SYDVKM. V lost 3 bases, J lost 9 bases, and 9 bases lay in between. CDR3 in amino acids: CASSLSWRTIYF. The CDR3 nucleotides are TGTGCCAGCAGTTTGAGTTGGCGCACCATATATTTT.

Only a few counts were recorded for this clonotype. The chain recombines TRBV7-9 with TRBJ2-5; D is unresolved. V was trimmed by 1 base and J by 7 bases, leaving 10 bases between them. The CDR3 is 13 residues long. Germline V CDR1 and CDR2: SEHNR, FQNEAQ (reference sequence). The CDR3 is CASSLDSRGTQYF. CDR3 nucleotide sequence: TGTGCCAGCAGCTTAGACTCCAGAGGGACCCAGTACTTC.

The DNA of the CDR3 is TGTGCCAGCAGCAATAGGGGACAGGGGACCGGGGAGCTGTTTTTT. Translated: CASSNRGQGTGELFF. The chain employs TRBV7-6 and TRBJ2-2; TRBD1 matches at 10 bases. The CDR3 extends over 15 amino acids. With V trimmed by 5 bases and J by 5 bases, 5 bases remained unmatched. Looked up from germline, CDR1 is SGHVS and CDR2 is FNYEAQ.

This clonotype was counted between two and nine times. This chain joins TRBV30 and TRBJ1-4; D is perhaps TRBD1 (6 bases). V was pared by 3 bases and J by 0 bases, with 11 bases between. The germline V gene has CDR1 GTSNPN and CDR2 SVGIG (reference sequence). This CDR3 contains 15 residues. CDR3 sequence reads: CAWRPGQPTNEKLFF. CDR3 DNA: TGTGCCTGGAGACCGGGACAACCAACTAATGAAAAACTGTTTTTT.

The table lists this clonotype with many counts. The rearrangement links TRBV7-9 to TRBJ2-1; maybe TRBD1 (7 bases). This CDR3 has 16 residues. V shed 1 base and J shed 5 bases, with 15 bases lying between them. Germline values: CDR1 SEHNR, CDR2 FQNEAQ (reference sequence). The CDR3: CASSLGAGGGDNEQFF. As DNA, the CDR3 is TGTGCCAGCAGCTTAGGTGCAGGGGGAGGCGACAATGAGCAGTTCTTC.

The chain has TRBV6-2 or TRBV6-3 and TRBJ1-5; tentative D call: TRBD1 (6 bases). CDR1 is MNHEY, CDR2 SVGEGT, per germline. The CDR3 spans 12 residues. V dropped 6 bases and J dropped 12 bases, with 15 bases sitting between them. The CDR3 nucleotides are TGTGCCAGCAGACCCGTCACAGGGTTCCAGCATTTT. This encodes CASRPVTGFQHF.

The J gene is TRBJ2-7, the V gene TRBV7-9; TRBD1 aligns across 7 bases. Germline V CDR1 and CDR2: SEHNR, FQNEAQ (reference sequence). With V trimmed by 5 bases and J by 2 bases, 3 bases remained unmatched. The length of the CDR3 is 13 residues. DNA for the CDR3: TGTGCCAGCAGCGGACAGGAGGCCTACGAGCAGTACTTC. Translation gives CASSGQEAYEQYF.

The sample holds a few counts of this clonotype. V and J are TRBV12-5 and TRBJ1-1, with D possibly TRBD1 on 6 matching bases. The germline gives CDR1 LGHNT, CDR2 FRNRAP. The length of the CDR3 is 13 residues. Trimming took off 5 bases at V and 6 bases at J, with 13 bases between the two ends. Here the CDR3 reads CASGPEGGAEAFF. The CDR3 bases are TGTGCTAGTGGTCCAGAAGGGGGAGCTGAAGCTTTCTTT.

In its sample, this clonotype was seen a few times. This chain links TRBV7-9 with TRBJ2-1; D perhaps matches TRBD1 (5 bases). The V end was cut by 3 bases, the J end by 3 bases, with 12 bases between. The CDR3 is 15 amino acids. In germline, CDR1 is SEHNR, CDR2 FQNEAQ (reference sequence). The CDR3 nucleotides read TGTGCCAGCAGCTTTTGGTCTCAGGGCTACAATGAGCAGTTCTTC. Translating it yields CASSFWSQGYNEQFF.

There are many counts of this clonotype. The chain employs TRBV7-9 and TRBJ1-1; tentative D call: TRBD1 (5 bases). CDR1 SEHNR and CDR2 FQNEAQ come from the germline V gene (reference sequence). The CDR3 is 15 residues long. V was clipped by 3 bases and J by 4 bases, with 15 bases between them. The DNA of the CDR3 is TGTGCCAGCAGCTTTCAGGGCGTCCGGACCACTGAAGCTTTCTTT. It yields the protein CASSFQGVRTTEAFF.

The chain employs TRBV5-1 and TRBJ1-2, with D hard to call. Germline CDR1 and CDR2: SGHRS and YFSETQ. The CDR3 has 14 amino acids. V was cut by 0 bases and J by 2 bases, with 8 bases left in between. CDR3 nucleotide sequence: TGCGCCAGCAGCTTGGAGGCCAGAAACTATGGCTACACCTTC. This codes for CASSLEARNYGYTF.

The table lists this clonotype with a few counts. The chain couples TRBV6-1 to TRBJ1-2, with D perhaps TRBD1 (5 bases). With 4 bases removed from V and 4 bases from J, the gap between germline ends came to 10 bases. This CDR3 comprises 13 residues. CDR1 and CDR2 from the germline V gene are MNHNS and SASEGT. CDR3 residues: CASSVNGGYGYTF. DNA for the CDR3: TGTGCCAGCAGTGTCAATGGGGGCTATGGCTACACCTTC.

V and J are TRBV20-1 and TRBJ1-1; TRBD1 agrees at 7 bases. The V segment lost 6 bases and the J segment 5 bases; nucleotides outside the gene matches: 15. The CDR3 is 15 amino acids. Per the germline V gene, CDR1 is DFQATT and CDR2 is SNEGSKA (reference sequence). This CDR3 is CSAPSPRQGGTEAFF. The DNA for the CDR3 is TGCAGTGCCCCTTCCCCCCGACAGGGTGGAACTGAAGCTTTCTTT.

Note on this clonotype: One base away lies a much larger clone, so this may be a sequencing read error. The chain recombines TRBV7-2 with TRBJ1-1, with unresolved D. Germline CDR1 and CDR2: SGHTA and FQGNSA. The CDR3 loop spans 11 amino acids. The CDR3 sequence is CASSLVGEVFF. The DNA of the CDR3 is TGTGCCAGCAGCTTAGTGGGAGAAGTTTTCTTT. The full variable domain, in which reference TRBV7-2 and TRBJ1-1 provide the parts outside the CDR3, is GAGVSQSPSNKVTEKGKDVELRCDPISGHTALYWYRQSLGQGLEFLIYFQGNSAPDKSGLPSDRFSAERTGGSVSTLTIQRTQQEDSAVYLCASSLVGEVFFGQGTRLTVV.

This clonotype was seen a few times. Here the CDR3 DNA reads TGTGCCAGCAAGGCCAACTACAATGAGCAGTTCTTC. It encodes CASKANYNEQFF. This chain connects TRBV6-6 to TRBJ2-1; no reliable D call. The CDR3 runs to 12 residues. V was pared by 7 bases and J by 3 bases, with 7 bases between. Germline V lookup: CDR1 MNHNY, CDR2 SVGAGI (reference sequence).